Sequencing of this TCR beta chain was carried out in a study of identical twins. Many counts were recorded for this clonotype. The V gene's germline CDR1 is MNHEY and CDR2 SVGEGT. The CDR3 has 14 amino acids. V lost 4 bases to trimming and J lost 1 base, with 8 bases between them. Via MiXCR, TCRdb re-called the 5' RACE reads, giving one row per CDR3 protein. The table lists 120,000 to 150,000 distinct CDR3 sequences, 3% to 4.5% of them singletons. The TCR comes from a young man in good health. The sample taken for sequencing was memory T cells sorted from blood. The chain joins TRBV6-2 or TRBV6-3 to TRBJ1-5; D is unresolved. The CDR3 here is CASSLDGSNQPQHF. The CDR3 DNA is TGTGCCAGCAGTTTAGATGGAAGCAATCAGCCCCAGCATTTT.